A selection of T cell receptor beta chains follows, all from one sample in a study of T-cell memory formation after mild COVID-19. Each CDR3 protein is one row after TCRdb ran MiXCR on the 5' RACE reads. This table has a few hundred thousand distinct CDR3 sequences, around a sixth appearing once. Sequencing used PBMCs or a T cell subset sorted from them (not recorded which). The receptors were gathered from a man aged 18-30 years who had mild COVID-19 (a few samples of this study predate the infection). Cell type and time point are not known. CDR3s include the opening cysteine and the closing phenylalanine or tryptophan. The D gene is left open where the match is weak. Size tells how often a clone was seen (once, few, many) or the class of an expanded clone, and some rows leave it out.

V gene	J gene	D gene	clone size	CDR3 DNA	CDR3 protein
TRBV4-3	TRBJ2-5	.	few	TGCGCCAGCAGCCAAGCTCCACCCGCAGGAGAGACCCAGTACTTC	CASSQAPPAGETQYF
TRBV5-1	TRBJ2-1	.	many	TGCGCCAGCAGCGTCACGGGACTCCGGAGCTATGAGCAGTTCTTC	CASSVTGLRSYEQFF
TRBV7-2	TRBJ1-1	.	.	TGTGCCAGCAGCTTAGTGGGCTGGGACATGAACACTGAAGCTTTCTTT	CASSLVGWDMNTEAFF
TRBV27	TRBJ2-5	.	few	TGTGCCAGCAGTTTTCTGGGGTCCCAAGAGACCCAGTACTTC	CASSFLGSQETQYF
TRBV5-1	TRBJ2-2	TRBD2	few	TGCGCCAGCAGCTTGGCCCCTGGGACTAGCGGCACCGGGGAGCTGTTTTTT	CASSLAPGTSGTGELFF
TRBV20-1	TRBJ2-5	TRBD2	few	TGCAGTGCTAGAGATCTAGCGGGGGGAGGCGAGACCCAGTACTTC	CSARDLAGGGETQYF
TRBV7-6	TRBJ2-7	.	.	TGTGCCAGCAGCCCCAACGTGCAGACCTACGAGCAGTACTTC	CASSPNVQTYEQYF
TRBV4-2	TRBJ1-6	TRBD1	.	TGTGCCAGCAGCCAAGACCCGGGACAGGGGATTTCACCCCTCCACTTT	CASSQDPGQGISPLHF
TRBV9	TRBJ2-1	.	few	TGTGCCAGCAGCGTACTTTCCGGTTACAATGAGCAGTTCTTC	CASSVLSGYNEQFF
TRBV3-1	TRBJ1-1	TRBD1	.	TGTGCCAGCAGCTCCCGGACAGGGGGCGACGCTGAAGCTTTCTTT	CASSSRTGGDAEAFF
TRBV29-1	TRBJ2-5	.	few	TGCAGCGTCTCGGAGGGGCGCGGGTTCGGTTGGACCCAGTACTTC	CSVSEGRGFGWTQYF
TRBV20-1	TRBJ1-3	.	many	TGCAGCGCCACCGGCAGGTCACCACCTACTCTGGAAAGGACCATATATTTT	CSATGRSPPTLERTIYF
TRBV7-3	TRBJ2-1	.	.	TGTGCCAGCAGCATCGGACTAAACAATGAGCAGTTCTTC	CASSIGLNNEQFF
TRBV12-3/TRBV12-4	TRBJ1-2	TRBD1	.	TGTGCCAGCAGTTTAGGGGGACAGGATAACTATGGCTACACCTTC	CASSLGGQDNYGYTF
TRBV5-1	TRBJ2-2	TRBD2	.	TGCGCCAGCAGCAGGGGACTAGCGGATCTCGCCGGGGAGCTGTTTTTT	CASSRGLADLAGELFF
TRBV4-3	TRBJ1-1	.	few	TGCGCCAGCAGCCAAATAATCTTGAACACTGAAGCTTTCTTT	CASSQIILNTEAFF
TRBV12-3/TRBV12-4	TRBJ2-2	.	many	TGTGCCAGCAGTCACGGGGCCTTCAACACCGGGGAGCTGTTTTTT	CASSHGAFNTGELFF
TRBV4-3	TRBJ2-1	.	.	TGCGCCAGCAGCCAAGAGGCCCGGCCCGGGGATTCCTACAATGAGCAGTTCTTC	CASSQEARPGDSYNEQFF
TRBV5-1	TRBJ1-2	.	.	TGCGCCAGCAGCTCTCGGGGGATCGGGGGAGGCTACACCTTC	CASSSRGIGGGYTF
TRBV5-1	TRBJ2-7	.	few	TGCGCCAGCAGCTTGCCAGAGACAGCGGGCGAGCAGTACTTC	CASSLPETAGEQYF
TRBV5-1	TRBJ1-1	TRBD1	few	TGCGCCAGCAGCTTGATCACAGGGGAGGATGATGAAGCTTTCTTT	CASSLITGEDDEAFF
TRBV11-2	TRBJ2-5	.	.	TGTGCCAGCAGCTCGCTACCGGGAGAACAAGAGACCCAGTACTTC	CASSSLPGEQETQYF